Listed here is a single T cell receptor (beta chain). V lost 4 bases to trimming and J lost 7 bases, with 17 bases between them. The CDR3 is 15 amino acids. Germline V gives CDR1 MGHRA, CDR2 YSYEKL. The sample is drawn from a study of technical replicates of blood from a few donors. TCRdb keeps only in-frame clones here, not all; method: immunoSEQ multiplex PCR. The sample has about 62,000 clones; 95% to 98% are singletons. The sequence came from a human donor in good health. Sample: T cells isolated from PBMCs. The chain has TRBV4-1 and TRBJ2-1; the D gene is possibly TRBD1 (7 bases). The CDR3 loop is CASSLPGGSINEQFF. The CDR3 DNA is TGCGCCAGCAGCCTCCCAGGGGGGTCCATAAATGAGCAGTTCTTC.